This is a list of T cell receptor beta chains from one sample in a study of CD8 T cells in Susac syndrome. TCRdb redid the calling of the immunoSEQ multiplex PCR reads with MiXCR, one entry per CDR3 protein. The top ten hold around 0.13% of the sample, which has approximately 150,000 distinct CDR3 sequences, roughly 95% seen once. Sequenced material: CD4+ T cells from PBMCs. These receptor sequences come from a human donor in good health. Both conserved end residues are part of each CDR3. D genes are given only for firm matches.

>TRBJ1-2|TRBV5-1|NA
CASSGRVDYGYTF
TGCGCCAGCAGCGGACGGGTGGACTATGGCTACACCTTC
>TRBJ2-1|TRBV12-3/TRBV12-4|TRBD1
CASIFTKAGQGDNEQFF
TGTGCCAGCATCTTCACCAAGGCGGGACAGGGTGACAATGAGCAGTTCTTC
>TRBJ2-5|TRBV7-2|TRBD2
CASSFIAGGQETQYF
TGTGCCAGCAGCTTTATAGCGGGGGGACAAGAGACCCAGTACTTC
>TRBJ2-7|TRBV6-6|NA
CASVSSGAGYEQYF
TGTGCCAGCGTATCTTCGGGGGCGGGTTACGAGCAGTACTTC
>TRBJ1-3|TRBV3-1|NA
CASSPILSGNTIYF
TGTGCCAGCAGCCCAATTCTCTCTGGAAACACCATATATTTT
>TRBJ2-7|TRBV20-1|TRBD2
CSAEPSGSYEQYF
TGCAGTGCCGAGCCCAGCGGGAGCTACGAGCAGTACTTC
>TRBJ2-2|TRBV2|NA
CASSTTPGGELFF
TGTGCCAGCAGCACCACCCCCGGCGGGGAGCTGTTTTTT
>TRBJ2-7|TRBV5-1|NA
CASSGLTGRSVWEQYF
TGCGCCAGCAGTGGTTTAACGGGCCGTAGTGTGTGGGAGCAGTACTTC
>TRBJ1-2|TRBV29-1|TRBD1
CSVEDGGQSYGYTF
TGCAGCGTTGAAGATGGGGGACAGAGCTATGGCTACACCTTC
>TRBJ2-5|TRBV11-2|NA
CASSQAGAGGETQYF
TGTGCCAGCAGTCAGGCGGGGGCCGGAGGGGAGACCCAGTACTTC
>TRBJ2-5|TRBV5-1|TRBD1
CATAGQGAQETQYF
TGCGCCACCGCGGGACAGGGGGCACAAGAGACCCAGTACTTC
>TRBJ2-2|TRBV2|NA
CASSEQGGGELFF
TGTGCCAGCAGTGAGCAAGGGGGCGGGGAGCTGTTTTTT
>TRBJ1-1|TRBV12-3/TRBV12-4|NA
CASSPQANTEAFF
TGTGCCAGCAGCCCGCAGGCGAACACTGAAGCTTTCTTT
>TRBJ2-1|TRBV29-1|TRBD1
CSLGQATYNEQFF
TGCAGCCTAGGACAGGCGACGTACAATGAGCAGTTCTTC
>TRBJ1-3|TRBV18|NA
CASSPLSSRGSGNTIYF
TGTGCCAGCTCACCCCTTTCCTCAAGGGGATCTGGAAACACCATATATTTT
>TRBJ1-2|TRBV20-1|TRBD1
CSAKGQYHDYGYTF
TGCAGTGCAAAGGGACAGTATCACGACTATGGCTACACCTTC
>TRBJ1-4|TRBV6-1|TRBD1
CASRAGTGYEKLFF
TGTGCCAGCAGAGCCGGGACAGGGTATGAAAAACTGTTTTTT
>TRBJ2-5|TRBV9|NA
CASSRTGPWETQYF
TGTGCCAGCAGCCGGACTGGTCCGTGGGAGACCCAGTACTTC
>TRBJ1-5|TRBV18|NA
CASSLRDPGVYSNQPQHF
TGTGCCAGCTCACTCCGGGACCCAGGCGTATATAGCAATCAGCCCCAGCATTTT
>TRBJ2-5|TRBV27|NA
CASSLRTDQQETQYF
TGTGCCAGCAGTTTGCGGACCGATCAACAAGAGACCCAGTACTTC
>TRBJ1-1|TRBV7-3|NA
CASGRAQNTEAFF
TGTGCCAGCGGTAGGGCCCAGAACACTGAAGCTTTCTTT
>TRBJ2-7|TRBV3-1|TRBD2
CASTKSGGPYEQYF
TGTGCCAGCACTAAAAGCGGGGGCCCCTACGAGCAGTACTTC
>TRBJ2-4|TRBV7-2|TRBD2
CASSLAAGGLLQNIQYF
TGTGCCAGCAGCTTAGCAGCGGGGGGGCTTCTCCAAAACATTCAGTACTTC
>TRBJ1-2|TRBV6-5|TRBD1
CASTGQGRSYTF
TGTGCCAGCACCGGACAGGGGAGGAGCTACACCTTC
>TRBJ2-7|TRBV20-1|NA
CSATDNYEQYF
TGCAGTGCTACCGACAACTACGAGCAGTACTTC